These 18 T cell receptor beta chains originate from one sample sequenced in a study of T cell responses to AZD1222 COVID-19 vaccine. Libraries were prepared by immunoSEQ multiplex PCR; TCRdb keeps only in-frame clonotypes and omits some of them. The table includes approximately 150,000 clones, roughly 91% detected once. The sample consisted of peripheral blood, taken 28 days after the second AZD1222 dose. These receptors were taken from an adult who received the AZD1222 COVID-19 vaccine.

V gene TRBV23-1 combines with J gene TRBJ1-1, with 10 positions matching TRBD1. TRBV23-1 is placed among ORFs of uncertain function. The CDR3 extends over 15 amino acids. V was pared by 4 bases and J by 5 bases, with 7 bases of the junction left unmatched. CDR3: CASSRWTGGWTEAFF. CDR3 coding DNA: TGCGCCAGCAGTCGGTGGACAGGGGGTTGGACTGAAGCTTTCTTT.

This chain joins TRBV2 and TRBJ1-2; D not certain. Deletions cut 7 bases from V and 8 bases from J, with 20 bases between. The CDR3 extends over 14 amino acids. Per the germline V gene, CDR1 is SNHLY and CDR2 is FYNNEI. The CDR3 reads CASNQLGPLNGYTF. CDR3 DNA: TGTGCCAGCAACCAACTAGGTCCCCTAAACGGCTACACCTTC.

This rearrangement joins TRBV27 to TRBJ2-3, with D possibly TRBD2 on 6 matching bases. Between the trimmed V and J ends, which lost 4 bases and 0 bases, there was a span of 14 bases. The CDR3 spans 16 residues. Germline-derived CDR1 and CDR2 are MNHEY and SMNVEV (reference sequence). CDR3 nucleotide sequence: TGTGCCAGCAGTTCCTATGGAGGGGCTAGCACAGATACGCAGTATTTT. Amino acids: CASSSYGGASTDTQYF.

The V gene is TRBV7-8, the J gene TRBJ1-6, with D possibly being TRBD1 (6 bases). V lost 3 bases and J 8 bases, leaving 14 bases between the germline ends. This CDR3 region has 15 residues. The germline CDR1 and CDR2 sequences are SGHVS and FQNEAQ. CDR3 sequence: CASSFLGDTDSPLHF. The CDR3 bases are TGTGCCAGCAGCTTTTTAGGGGACACGGATTCACCCCTCCACTTT.

The V and J genes are TRBV19 and TRBJ1-6; D might be TRBD1 (6 bases). Germline V CDR1 and CDR2: LNHDA, SQIVND (reference sequence). V lost 4 bases to trimming and J lost 6 bases, with 7 bases between them. This CDR3 has 13 amino acids. CDR3 nucleotides: TGTGCCAGTAGTAACAGGGTTAATTCACCCCTCCACTTT. Translation gives CASSNRVNSPLHF. The whole variable domain, remainder taken from reference TRBV19 and TRBJ1-6, is DGGITQSPKYLFRKEGQNVTLSCEQNLNHDAMYWYRQDPGQGLRLIYYSQIVNDFQKGDIAEGYSVSREKKESFPLTVTSAQKNPTAFYLCASSNRVNSPLHFGNGTRLTVT.

The genes are TRBV7-8 and TRBJ2-7; TRBD1 is a possible D gene (6 bases). Germline V gene sequence: CDR1 SGHVS, CDR2 FQNEAQ. Between the trimmed V and J ends, which lost 5 bases and 5 bases, there was a span of 28 bases. This CDR3 contains 18 residues. The chain's CDR3 is CASSLRGMQGGEVHEQYF. CDR3 nucleotides: TGTGCCAGCAGCCTAAGGGGGATGCAGGGTGGGGAAGTCCACGAGCAGTACTTC.

V usage is TRBV13 and J usage is TRBJ2-6; D is possibly TRBD1 or TRBD2 (5 bases each). CDR3 length: 19 amino acids. From germline, CDR1 is PRHDT and CDR2 FYEKMQ (reference sequence). V was pared by 5 bases and J by 1 base, with 21 bases between. The CDR3 sequence is CASSPWGTARESGANVLTF. DNA of the CDR3: TGTGCCAGCAGCCCCTGGGGGACGGCTCGAGAATCTGGGGCCAACGTCCTGACTTTC. The whole variable domain, remainder taken from reference TRBV13 and TRBJ2-6, is AAGVIQSPRHLIKEKRETATLKCYPIPRHDTVYWYQQGPGQDPQFLISFYEKMQSDKGSIPDRFSAQQFSDYHSELNMSSLELGDSALYFCASSPWGTARESGANVLTFGAGSRLTVL.

The rearrangement uses TRBV18 and TRBJ1-5, with a weak D call TRBD1 (6 bases). V shed 1 base and J shed 0 bases, with 13 bases lying between them. The CDR3 is made up of 17 amino acids. The germline V gene encodes CDR1 KGHSH and CDR2 LQKENI. CDR3 sequence reads: CASSPQAGTYSNQPQHF. CDR3 nucleotides: TGTGCCAGCTCACCACAGGCAGGGACATATAGCAATCAGCCCCAGCATTTT.

The chain couples TRBV5-1 to TRBJ2-5; D possibly corresponds to TRBD1 (5 bases). Germline lookup yields CDR1 SGHRS and CDR2 YFSETQ. V lost 4 bases, J lost 1 base, and 11 bases lay in between. The CDR3 extends over 14 amino acids. The CDR3: CASSASDTQETQYF. DNA for the CDR3: TGCGCCAGCAGCGCCTCGGACACCCAAGAGACCCAGTACTTC.

The V and J genes are TRBV27 and TRBJ2-2, with 12 nucleotides matching TRBD2. Trimming at V came to 5 bases and at J to 7 bases, leaving 8 bases not matched to a gene. This CDR3 contains 16 residues. Germline V gene lookup returns CDR1 MNHEY and CDR2 SMNVEV (reference sequence). The CDR3 here is CASSLTSGRIVGELFF. DNA for the CDR3: TGTGCCAGCAGTCTGACTAGCGGGAGAATAGTCGGGGAGCTGTTTTTT.

The gene calls are TRBV3-1 (or the pseudogene TRBV3-2) and TRBJ1-5, with D possibly TRBD1 on 6 matching bases. Germline CDR1 and CDR2: LGHDT and YNNKEL (reference sequence). Trimming stripped 1 base from V and 7 bases from J, with 11 bases between. The CDR3 consists of 14 residues. In nucleotides, the CDR3 is TGTGCCAGCAGCCAAGTGGGGGCTCGGCAGCCCCAGCATTTT. It yields the protein CASSQVGARQPQHF.

This chain connects TRBV7-6 to TRBJ2-7, with 10 bases identical to TRBD1. V gave up 4 bases and J gave up 5 bases; unmatched junction bases: 8. Germline assignment: CDR1 SGHVS and CDR2 FNYEAQ. CDR3 length equals 15 residues. CDR3 coding DNA: TGTGCCAGCAGCTCACGGACAGGGGGGTGGAACGAGCAGTACTTC. Amino acid sequence: CASSSRTGGWNEQYF. The whole variable domain, filled in from reference TRBV7-6 and TRBJ2-7, reads GAGVSQSPRYKVTKRGQDVALRCDPISGHVSLYWYRQALGQGPEFLTYFNYEAQQDKSGLPNDRFSAERPEGSISTLTIQRTEQRDSAMYRCASSSRTGGWNEQYFGPGTRLTVT.

The J gene is TRBJ1-4, the V gene TRBV7-3, with a tentative D call TRBD1 (6 bases). The germline gives CDR1 SGHTA, CDR2 FQGTGA. V lost 4 bases and J lost 3, with 18 bases in between. The CDR3 covers 17 residues. DNA of the CDR3: TGTGCCAGCAGCTCTCCCCGAACAGGGCGGTCTAATGAAAAACTGTTTTTT. Translating gives CASSSPRTGRSNEKLFF.

This clone appeared a few times. The chain recombines TRBV5-1 with TRBJ1-1; 8 nucleotides line up with TRBD1. Germline values: CDR1 SGHRS, CDR2 YFSETQ. The CDR3 sequence is 15 residues long. With V trimmed by 2 bases and J by 1 base, 4 bases remained unmatched. The CDR3 protein is CASSFGTGPNTEAFF. CDR3 DNA sequence: TGCGCCAGCAGCTTTGGGACAGGACCGAACACTGAAGCTTTCTTT.

The V gene is TRBV5-4, the J gene TRBJ1-3; D is perhaps TRBD1 (5 bases). Between the trimmed V and J ends, which lost 2 bases and 2 bases, there was a span of 14 bases. CDR1 SGHNT and CDR2 YYREEE come from the germline V gene (reference sequence). The CDR3 extends over 16 amino acids. The chain's CDR3 is CASSFGGGDPGNTIYF. The CDR3 DNA reads TGTGCCAGCAGCTTCGGGGGAGGGGACCCTGGAAACACCATATATTTT. Combining the CDR3 with reference TRBV5-4 and TRBJ1-3 gives the whole variable domain ETGVTQSPTHLIKTRGQQVTLRCSSQSGHNTVSWYQQALGQGPQFIFQYYREEENGRGNFPPRFSGLQFPNYSSELNVNALELDDSALYLCASSFGGGDPGNTIYFGEGSWLTVV.

This clone was detected only a few times. This sequence joins TRBV5-1 and TRBJ2-1, with a weak D call TRBD1 (6 bases). Trimming removed 4 bases from V and 3 bases from J, with 14 bases in between. This CDR3 is built from 15 residues. Germline V gene sequence: CDR1 SGHRS, CDR2 YFSETQ. CDR3 DNA sequence: TGCGCCAGCAGCCCTGGACAGAGCCTCTACAATGAGCAGTTCTTC. Translating gives CASSPGQSLYNEQFF.

This clone has just one count. The same CDR3 is also encoded by other DNA sequences in this sample. The chain links TRBV4-1 to TRBJ1-1; D perhaps matches TRBD1 (5 bases). CDR3 length: 15 amino acids. Trimming took 0 bases from V and 2 from J, leaving 10 bases between them. Germline V gives CDR1 MGHRA, CDR2 YSYEKL. CDR3 in DNA: TGCGCCAGCAGCCAAGATGGCAGGGCCAACACTGAAGCTTTCTTT. It is translated as CASSQDGRANTEAFF.

The chain employs TRBV7-8 and TRBJ1-1; D is unresolved. Germline loops: CDR1 SGHVS, CDR2 FQNEAQ. The CDR3 spans 15 residues. V shed 5 bases and J shed 7 bases, with 20 bases lying between them. The CDR3 region is CASSRGLLRQGEAFF. The CDR3 region has the DNA TGTGCCAGCAGCCGAGGTTTGCTTCGTCAAGGTGAAGCTTTCTTT.